This note documents a single TCR beta chain sequence. This clone has just a few counts. The target of this receptor is not known. No clone much larger than this one lies a single base away; base qualities are absent. Whole blood was collected in K2EDTA tubes by collaborating institutions according to the institutions' own protocols. For TCRbeta analysis, collaborator samples were shipped as frozen whole blood, as isolated PBMCs, or as DNA extracted from either sample type. This record comes from a study of blood T cell repertoires in COVID-19 (dated by TCRdb to 2018 to 2021). With respect to the entire study: Samples covering the acute and convalescent phases of COVID-19 were provided by collaborators in the United States, Italy and Spain. The material from the prospective study consisted of cDNA or gDNA derived from T cells, B-cell-depleted T cells, or PBMCs. Deeply sampled blood TCRbeta repertoires from subjects exposed to, actively infected with, or recovered from COVID-19 were included in the dataset. The repertoires were made available in a free public database intended to serve as a resource for research on the immune response to SARS-CoV-2. The samples were drawn from two sources: the first 160 participants of the ongoing ImmuneRACE study, and 1,000 to 1,500 subjects contributed by 6 global collaborators. A de-identified subject ID, COVID-19 status, age in years and sex were almost always included in the sample metadata. Where available, HLA class I and class II types were obtained from metadata supplied by the sample provider rather than from assay-based typing.

The research as a whole found: How much clinical and demographic metadata was included differed by source and by participant, and the metadata was provided uncurated.

From the cysteine through the phenylalanine, the CDR3 covers 15 amino acids. The DNA shown is the 45-base CDR3, in frame from base 1. The germline V gene encodes CDR1 SNHLY and CDR2 FYNNEI. V was cut back by 8 bases and J by 0 bases, leaving a gap of 14 bases between them. TCRbeta CDR3 regions were amplified from genomic DNA using the immunoSEQ Assay, a bias-controlled multiplex PCR. Per the original workflow: The number of nucleated cells in each sample was estimated from the amplification of reference gene primers within the assay. To quantify the absolute abundance of each unique TCRbeta CDR3 rearrangement, sequence reads were collapsed and filtered. Productive Simpson clonality was computed per sample as the square root of Simpson's diversity index over productive rearrangements. TCRdb took this table from immuneACCESS and kept in-frame rearrangements with V and J called. Such tables lack part of the clones; where checked against another copy, unresolved V genes explain under half of the gap, and the rest is unexplained. V, J and clone size derive from that table, while D and trimming were established from the DNA sequence. This sample is represented by tens of thousands of clones; about 86% of them were singletons. About 1.5% of the sample comes from the top ten.

The clonotype was recovered from a woman aged 55-69 years with acute or convalescent COVID-19. The specimen was peripheral blood. The V gene is TRBV2 and the J gene is TRBJ2-1, with a tentative D gene TRBD1 over 5 matching bases. The sequenced DNA: TGTGCCAGCTGCCTGGAACAGGCCTCCTACAATGAGCAGTTCTTC. The resulting protein is CASCLEQASYNEQFF.